This TCR beta chain was observed in a study of tumor-infiltrating lymphocytes in primary liver carcinoma. A primer matching the constant region was used to make TCR beta cDNA from around 550 ng of total RNA. ARM-PCR was slightly modified, and three nested multiplex PCR rounds with it gave rise to the TCR beta libraries. The opening two PCR rounds, approximately 10 cycles each, paired TRBV1-TRBV30 forward primers with a C-beta reverse primer. TCRdb used MiXCR to reprocess the multiplex PCR reads, holding one entry per CDR3 protein. The sample includes some 120,000 distinct CDR3 sequences, roughly three fifths of them seen just once. CDR1 is SEHNR, CDR2 FQNEAQ, per germline (reference sequence). The V end was cut by 3 bases, the J end by 6 bases, with 12 bases between. The CDR3 is 14 amino acids. Each 20-30 mg portion of unsorted bulk tissue served as the source for co-extraction of RNA and DNA. Sampling of each tumor involved five separate regions.

The source material was liver tumor tissue from sampling region 3. As to subset: tumor region T3, left-lateral pole. This clonotype was sampled from a woman in her sixties or seventies with primary liver carcinoma and hepatitis B virus infection. The chain combines TRBV7-9 with TRBJ1-5; D is undetermined. The CDR3 region is CASSFGEAAQPQHF. DNA of the CDR3: TGTGCCAGCAGCTTTGGGGAGGCGGCTCAGCCCCAGCATTTT. Looking up the rest from reference TRBV7-9 and TRBJ1-5 gives the full variable domain: DTGVSQNPRHKITKRGQNVTFRCDPISEHNRLYWYRQTLGQGPEFLTYFQNEAQLEKSRLLSDRFSAERPKGSFSTLEIQRTEQGDSAMYLCASSFGEAAQPQHFGDGTRLSIL.